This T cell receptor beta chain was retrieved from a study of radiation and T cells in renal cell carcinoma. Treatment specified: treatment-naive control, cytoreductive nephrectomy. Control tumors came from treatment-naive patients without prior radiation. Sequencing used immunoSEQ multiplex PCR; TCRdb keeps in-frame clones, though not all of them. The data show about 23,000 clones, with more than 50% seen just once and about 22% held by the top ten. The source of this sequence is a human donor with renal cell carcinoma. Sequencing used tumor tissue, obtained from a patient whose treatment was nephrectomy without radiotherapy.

The CDR3 protein is CASSLEGRTSTDTQYF. For the CDR3, the DNA is TGCGCCAGCAGCTTAGAGGGCAGGACTAGCACAGATACGCAGTATTTT. V usage is TRBV5-1 and J usage is TRBJ2-3, with a possible D match to TRBD2 (5 bases). The CDR3 covers 16 residues. Germline V gene lookup returns CDR1 SGHRS and CDR2 YFSETQ. Trimming took 2 bases from V and 0 from J, leaving 13 bases between them.